What follows are 26 T cell receptor beta chains derived from one specimen sequenced in a study of cytomegalovirus exposure and HLA in healthy donors. Produced via immunoSEQ multiplex PCR; TCRdb's table is partial and in-frame only. The sample records 200,000 to 250,000 clones, approximately 83% being singletons. The source material was PBMCs. These receptors were taken from a woman aged 25 to 39 in good health and CMV-seropositive.

The chain has TRBV4-3 and TRBJ2-7; 11 nucleotides align to TRBD1. CDR3 length equals 15 residues. Trimming removed 0 bases from V and 3 bases from J; junction bases left unmatched: 1. Germline V gene sequence: CDR1 LGHNA, CDR2 YSLEER. As DNA, the CDR3 is TGCGCCAGCAGCCAAGAAGGGACAGGGGGCTACGAGCAGTACTTC. Amino acids: CASSQEGTGGYEQYF.

This clone was detected only a few times. This chain uses TRBV10-1 with TRBJ2-7, with TRBD2 identical over 7 bases. After removal of 6 bases from V and 3 bases from J, the junction contained 11 bases not matched to a gene. The CDR3 has 15 amino acids. CDR1 is WNHNN, CDR2 SYGVQD, per germline (reference sequence). CDR3 sequence reads: CASSNKPGLNYEQYF. The DNA of the CDR3 is TGCGCCAGCAGCAATAAGCCGGGACTAAACTACGAGCAGTACTTC.

The chain recombines TRBV27 with TRBJ2-7; 14 bases agree with TRBD2. CDR3 length: 22 residues. Trimming at V came to 9 bases and at J to 0 bases, leaving 25 bases not matched to a gene. Per the germline V gene, CDR1 is MNHEY and CDR2 is SMNVEV (reference sequence). For the CDR3, the DNA is TGTGCCAGTTCTCATTGGGGGGTAAAACCGGGACTAGCGGGAGAGCCCTCCTACGAGCAGTACTTC. It encodes CASSHWGVKPGLAGEPSYEQYF.

V is TRBV11-2 and J is TRBJ2-5; either TRBD1 or TRBD2 may fit D (5 bases each). This CDR3 is built from 16 residues. The germline CDR1 and CDR2 sequences are SGHAT and FQNNGV. V lost 1 base and J lost 3, with 15 bases in between. The CDR3 loop is CASSLVSGTGKETQYF. The CDR3 nucleotides read TGTGCCAGCAGCTTAGTATCTGGGACGGGAAAAGAGACCCAGTACTTC. Looking up the rest from reference TRBV11-2 and TRBJ2-5 gives the full variable domain: EAGVAQSPRYKIIEKRQSVAFWCNPISGHATLYWYQQILGQGPKLLIQFQNNGVVDDSQLPKDRFSAERLKGVDSTLKIQPAKLEDSAVYLCASSLVSGTGKETQYFGPGTRLLVL.

This clone occurred once. The rearrangement links TRBV7-2 to TRBJ1-2, with 7 positions matching TRBD1. J lost 2 bases, V lost 7 bases, and 7 bases had no gene match. Germline lookup yields CDR1 SGHTA and CDR2 FQGNSA. The CDR3 is made up of 14 amino acids. The CDR3 DNA reads as TGTGCCAGCACCCTCGGACAGGAAAACTATGGCTACACCTTC. It translates to CASTLGQENYGYTF.

The chain carries TRBV30 and TRBJ1-3; D not resolved. Deletions cut 4 bases from V and 0 bases from J, with 16 bases between. The CDR3 is 16 residues long. Germline CDR1 reads GTSNPN; CDR2 reads SVGIG (reference sequence). In DNA form, the CDR3 reads TGTGCCTGGAAGAATTCGGGGATACCCTCTGGAAACACCATATATTTT. This translates into CAWKNSGIPSGNTIYF.

This clone was observed a single time. This sequence joins TRBV28 and TRBJ2-7, with a weak D call TRBD1 (6 bases). Trimming removed 6 bases at V and 0 bases at J, with 21 bases between. Germline lookup yields CDR1 MDHEN and CDR2 SYDVKM. The CDR3 totals 17 residues. The CDR3 region has the DNA TGTGCCAGCAGAACCACAGGGACCAAGACTTCCTCCTACGAGCAGTACTTC. Translating gives CASRTTGTKTSSYEQYF.

The gene calls are TRBV30 and TRBJ2-2, with D possibly TRBD1 on 5 matching bases. V was shortened by 0 bases and J by 1 base, with 12 bases between the two germline ends. Germline CDR1 and CDR2: GTSNPN and SVGIG (reference sequence). The CDR3 covers 16 residues. The CDR3 sequence is CAWSVGAEVNTGELFF. The DNA of the CDR3 is TGTGCCTGGAGTGTAGGGGCGGAAGTGAACACCGGGGAGCTGTTTTTT.

The rearrangement links TRBV27 to TRBJ2-7, with D unresolved. The germline gives CDR1 MNHEY, CDR2 SMNVEV (reference sequence). This CDR3 is built from 13 residues. Trimming cost V 6 bases and J 3 bases, with 12 bases left between them. The CDR3 region has the DNA TGTGCCAGCAGGCCAACCGCCCTCTACGAGCAGTACTTC. Amino acids: CASRPTALYEQYF.

This rearrangement joins TRBV11-3 to TRBJ1-1, with D hard to call. The germline V and J ends were trimmed by 5 bases and 3 bases, with 10 bases remaining between them. Germline CDR1 SGHNT, CDR2 YENEEA. The CDR3 loop spans 13 amino acids. CDR3 in amino acids: CASSEVADTEAFF. CDR3 DNA sequence: TGTGCCAGCAGCGAGGTCGCGGACACTGAAGCTTTCTTT.

The V and J genes are TRBV9 and TRBJ2-1, with D possibly being TRBD2 (6 bases). In germline, CDR1 is SGDLS, CDR2 YYNGEE. Trimming shortened V by 0 bases and J by 6 bases, and 13 bases separated the two germline ends. The CDR3 extends over 15 amino acids. CDR3 coding DNA: TGTGCCAGCAGCGTAGACGGGGGTCATGCCAATGAGCAGTTCTTC. This translates into CASSVDGGHANEQFF.

Only one count was recorded for this clone. The chain joins TRBV9 to TRBJ1-1, with D perhaps matching TRBD1 (6 bases). V gave up 0 bases and J gave up 8 bases, with 11 bases separating them. This CDR3 comprises 13 residues. Germline V CDR1 and CDR2: SGDLS, YYNGEE. The CDR3 is CASSVGIGTEAFF. The CDR3 DNA follows: TGTGCCAGCAGCGTAGGTATAGGGACAGAAGCTTTCTTT.

This clone has just a few counts. The rearrangement uses TRBV9 and TRBJ2-7; 10 bases agree with TRBD1. The CDR3 is 16 residues long. V dropped 3 bases and J dropped 2; count of bases not matched to a gene: 8. The V gene's germline CDR1 is SGDLS and CDR2 YYNGEE. Here the CDR3 reads CASSEGQGPAAYEQYF. The CDR3 region has the DNA TGTGCCAGCAGCGAGGGACAGGGGCCCGCAGCCTACGAGCAGTACTTC.

The chain links TRBV6-1 to TRBJ1-1, with D maybe TRBD1 (5 bases). This CDR3 contains 12 residues. V was trimmed by 6 bases and J by 11 bases, leaving 16 bases between them. Germline-derived CDR1 and CDR2 are MNHNS and SASEGT. The CDR3 DNA is TGTGCCAGCAGGGCGGGACGGCGCGCCGCTTTCTTT. Translating gives CASRAGRRAAFF.

The genes are TRBV4-2 and TRBJ2-7; D might be TRBD2 (6 bases). Trimming took off 5 bases at V and 0 bases at J, with 14 bases between the two ends. CDR3 size: 15 residues. In germline, CDR1 is LGHNA, CDR2 YNFKEQ. The CDR3 loop reads CASSVSSASSYEQYF. CDR3 bases: TGTGCCAGCAGCGTCTCTAGCGCCAGCTCCTACGAGCAGTACTTC.

The rearrangement joins TRBV5-1 to TRBJ1-2, with unresolved D. With 3 bases removed from V and 8 bases from J, the gap between germline ends came to 20 bases. CDR3 size: 15 residues. The V gene's germline CDR1 is SGHRS and CDR2 YFSETQ. The chain's CDR3 is CASSSGLSPEGGYTF. The CDR3 DNA follows: TGCGCCAGCAGCTCCGGACTAAGTCCCGAGGGAGGCTACACCTTC.

A word on this clone: This sample also contains other DNA sequences that code for the same CDR3. The rearrangement joins TRBV27 to TRBJ1-2, with TRBD1 as a possible D gene (6 bases). The CDR3 runs 13 residues. V was cut by 5 bases and J by 2 bases, with 9 bases left in between. Germline CDR1 MNHEY, CDR2 SMNVEV (reference sequence). CDR3 bases: TGTGCCAGCAGTCTAGGGGGGAACTATGGCTACACCTTC. This codes for CASSLGGNYGYTF.

The J gene is TRBJ1-1, the V gene TRBV5-1; 7 nucleotides match TRBD1. Germline V gives CDR1 SGHRS, CDR2 YFSETQ. This CDR3 is built from 15 residues. Trimming at V came to 4 bases and at J to 2 bases, leaving 8 bases not matched to a gene. The CDR3 loop is CASSVAGTVNTEAFF. CDR3 DNA: TGCGCCAGCAGCGTAGCCGGGACAGTCAACACTGAAGCTTTCTTT.

The chain links TRBV2 to TRBJ1-4; possibly TRBD1 for D (6 bases). The CDR3 has 15 residues. CDR1 is SNHLY, CDR2 FYNNEI, per germline. V was clipped by 4 bases and J by 2 bases, with 11 bases between them. CDR3 in amino acids: CASSARGDTNEKLFF. The CDR3 DNA reads TGTGCCAGCAGTGCCAGGGGCGACACTAATGAAAAACTGTTTTTT.

The V and J genes are TRBV29-1 and TRBJ2-6; D uncertain. There are 13 residues in the CDR3. CDR1 SQVTM and CDR2 ANQGSEA come from the germline V gene. Trimming left V 3 bases short and J 0 bases short, with 3 bases between. The CDR3 sequence is CSVEGSGANVLTF. In DNA form, the CDR3 reads TGCAGCGTTGAGGGCTCTGGGGCCAACGTCCTGACTTTC.

This sequence joins TRBV7-9 and TRBJ1-2; 8 bases are a match to TRBD1. CDR3 size: 16 residues. V lost 5 bases to trimming and J lost 2 bases; unmatched junction nucleotides: 10. Germline CDR1 SEHNR, CDR2 FQNEAQ (reference sequence). The DNA for the CDR3 is TGTGCCAGCAGCCGAAGACAGGGGAAGATGAACTATGGCTACACCTTC. Amino acid sequence: CASSRRQGKMNYGYTF.

The chain employs TRBV25-1 and TRBJ2-1; D call uncertain. Germline-derived CDR1 and CDR2 are MGHDK and SYGVNS. The germline V and J ends were trimmed by 4 bases and 0 bases, with 7 bases remaining between them. The CDR3 consists of 14 residues. CDR3 DNA: TGTGCCAGCAGTGCCGTATCCTCCTACAATGAGCAGTTCTTC. It yields the protein CASSAVSSYNEQFF.

The rearrangement joins TRBV6-6 to TRBJ2-7; D call uncertain. CDR1 and CDR2 from the germline V gene are MNHNY and SVGAGI (reference sequence). This CDR3 is 15 amino acids long. Trimming pared 6 bases from V and 2 bases from J, leaving 17 bases between. This chain's CDR3 is CASRVGWMVPYEQYF. The DNA of the CDR3 is TGTGCCAGCAGGGTAGGTTGGATGGTTCCCTACGAGCAGTACTTC.

The chain uses TRBV4-1 and TRBJ2-7; 8 positions agree with TRBD1. V gave up 0 bases and J gave up 6 bases; unmatched junction bases: 4. The germline gives CDR1 MGHRA, CDR2 YSYEKL. The CDR3 loop spans 14 amino acids. DNA for the CDR3: TGCGCCAGCAGCCAAGAAGCCAGGGGGCGCGAGCAGTACTTC. Its protein product is CASSQEARGREQYF.

The chain carries TRBV29-1 and TRBJ1-1; D is undetermined. Trimming pared 7 bases from V and 3 bases from J, leaving 9 bases between. The germline V gene encodes CDR1 SQVTM and CDR2 ANQGSEA. The CDR3 is 11 amino acids. The CDR3 DNA is TGCAGCGCCGCTTTGGACACTGAAGCTTTCTTT. Encoded protein: CSAALDTEAFF.

The V and J genes are TRBV30 and TRBJ1-5, with a tentative D call TRBD1 (5 bases). This CDR3 has 12 amino acids. CDR1 and CDR2 (germline): GTSNPN, SVGIG (reference sequence). With 0 bases removed from V and 9 bases from J, the gap between germline ends came to 9 bases. The CDR3 here is CAWSVGVRPQHF. The CDR3 nucleotides are TGTGCCTGGAGTGTAGGGGTCCGGCCCCAGCATTTT. The full variable domain, in which reference TRBV30 and TRBJ1-5 provide the parts outside the CDR3, is SQTIHQWPATLVQPVGSPLSLECTVEGTSNPNLYWYRQAAGRGLQLLFYSVGIGQISSEVPQNLSASRPQDRQFILSSKKLLLSDSGFYLCAWSVGVRPQHFGDGTRLSIL.